This TCR beta chain was captured in a study of T cell responses to AZD1222 COVID-19 vaccine. Study information: Whether given at about 4 or about 12 weeks, second doses were pooled.

Clones were read by immunoSEQ multiplex PCR, and TCRdb kept only the in-frame ones, dropping some. The sample yields about 68,000 clones, roughly 85% seen once. This TCR derives from an adult in good health. Sequenced material: peripheral blood, taken on day 0 of AZD1222 vaccination.

For the CDR3, the DNA is TGTGCCAGCTCACCACCGTGGGGCAGGGATACTTACGAGCAGTACTTC. It specifies CASSPPWGRDTYEQYF. The chain has TRBV18 and TRBJ2-7; tentative D call: TRBD1 (5 bases). This CDR3 region has 16 residues. V was cut by 0 bases and J by 4 bases, with 16 bases left in between. Germline V gene data show CDR1 as KGHSH and CDR2 as LQKENI.